This T cell receptor beta chain was sequenced in a study of T cells expressing NK-cell markers (dated by TCRdb to 2020 to 2022). General notes on the study: Three sorted T-cell subsets (CD3+CD56+NKG2C+, CD3+CD56+NKG2C- and CD3+CD56-NKG2C+) from 8 or 9 donors had their TCR beta-chain repertoires profiled. Randomly selected healthy volunteers, three men and five women, were used as the eight sequenced donors. Among the eight sequenced donors, seven were HCMV-seropositive and one was HCMV-seronegative. Libraries were sequenced as 2 x 150 bp reads on Illumina HiSeq 2000/2500, MiSeq or NextSeq.

The germline V gene sets CDR1 to MDHEN and CDR2 to SYDVKM. The CDR3 numbers 16 residues from cysteine through phenylalanine. The entry carries no DNA sequence. Results and caveats for the whole study, not just this receptor: In more than 5 donors, the dominant CD3+CD56+NKG2C+ clonotypes ranked among the top 10 CD8+ clonotypes, making up 1.0-7.0% of CD8+ T cells. Those dominant clonotypes were again the most abundant among CD3+CD56-NKG2C+ cells in a handful of donors, at about 28.3-60.1%. Whether the expanded NKG2C-expressing T cell clones were specific for HCMV antigens was left unclear.

Remarks on this clonotype: Its antigen is not yet known.

TCRdb shows the sequencer as Illumina HiSeq 2000. 5'RACE template switching, by which a universal primer site and unique molecular identifiers were added, was used to make TCR beta cDNA libraries. Synthesis of cDNA was primed from the TCR beta constant segment and was followed by two consecutive PCR amplification steps. The paper's processing steps were these. MIGEC was used to demultiplex reads and group reads by UMI, and MiTCR was used to assemble and quantify clonotypes. To exclude erroneous sequences, only TCR cDNA sequences supported by at least two reads were retained. The tcR package was used for downstream repertoire analysis, with clonotypes matched between fractions based on CDR3 nucleotide sequence plus V segment. VDJmatch was used to annotate antigen specificity against VDJdb, with one amino acid substitution in CDR3 permitted. The reads went through TCRdb reprocessing, and each CDR3 protein sequence gets one entry with no DNA. The V and J calls reflect TCRdb's pipeline rather than the authors' work. The record for this sample contains a few hundred thousand distinct CDR3 sequences. The top ten clones comprise around 3.3% of the sample.

A commercial ELISA kit detecting HCMV-specific IgG in serum was used to determine HCMV serostatus. Peripheral blood mononuclear cells were isolated from blood by Ficoll density gradient centrifugation. Recombination connected TRBV28 to TRBJ2-7; there is no DNA to check the TCRdb D call of TRBD2. The sequence derives from a man aged 18 to 30 in good health. Donor details come from another sample of the same person, matched by shared clones. The sample taken for sequencing was blood T cells: a sorted CD56 or NKG2C T cell subset, CD4+ or CD8+ T cells, or bulk PBMC T cells (not recorded which). The CDR3 reads as follows: CASSLTSGSTSYEQYF.